This is a list of T cell receptor beta chains from one sample in a study of cytomegalovirus exposure and HLA in healthy donors. Assay: immunoSEQ multiplex PCR; the TCRdb copy retains only in-frame clones and omits some. The data show 250,000 to 350,000 clones, roughly 70% seen once. The specimen sequenced was PBMCs. All receptors come from a female donor in good health and CMV-seronegative. CDR3s include the opening cysteine and the closing phenylalanine or tryptophan. Each record gives: J gene, clone size, D gene, V gene, CDR3 DNA, CDR3 protein. D genes are given only for firm matches. Some rows have no size entry. The others give once, few or many, or a class for an expanded clone.

>TRBJ2-7|.|.|TRBV5-4
TGTGCCAGCAGCCGCCCGGAGGTGTACGAGCAGTACTTC
CASSRPEVYEQYF
>TRBJ2-7|.|TRBD1|TRBV5-1
TGCGCCAGCAGCTCTCCGGGACAGGGCTACGAGCAGTACTTC
CASSSPGQGYEQYF
>TRBJ2-7|.|.|TRBV30
TGTGCCTGGGCCCGGTCCGTCTACGAGCAGTACTTC
CAWARSVYEQYF
>TRBJ2-7|.|TRBD2|TRBV10-3
TGTGCCATCAGAGGGACTAGCGGCCGCTACGAGCAGTACTTC
CAIRGTSGRYEQYF
>TRBJ2-3|.|.|TRBV30
TGTGCCGGTCGGCAGGGGAGGGCCGGTGATACGCAGTATTTT
CAGRQGRAGDTQYF
>TRBJ2-7|few|.|TRBV25-1
TGTGCCAGCAGCCCCCCCGGGATTGTTTACGAGCAGTACTTC
CASSPPGIVYEQYF
>TRBJ1-2|.|TRBD1|TRBV28
TGTGCCAGCAGTGAGGACAGGCGTGGCTACACCTTC
CASSEDRRGYTF
>TRBJ2-5|few|TRBD1|TRBV6-5
TGTGCCAGCAGTGACAGGGATGGAGAAGAGACCCAGTACTTC
CASSDRDGEETQYF
>TRBJ2-3|.|TRBD2|TRBV5-1
TGCGCCAGCAGCTTGTTGCTAGCGGGAGCACATACGCAGTATTTT
CASSLLLAGAHTQYF
>TRBJ2-1|.|TRBD2|TRBV28
TGTGCCAGCCTCCTAGCGGGAGATAATGAGCAGTTCTTC
CASLLAGDNEQFF
>TRBJ2-7|.|TRBD1|TRBV28
TGTGCCAGCAGCGGACAGGGAAAGAGCTCCTACGAGCAGTACTTC
CASSGQGKSSYEQYF
>TRBJ2-5|.|.|TRBV27
TGTGCCAGCAGTTTGTACCTTGGGACACCTTCGGAGACCCAGTACTTC
CASSLYLGTPSETQYF
>TRBJ2-3|.|TRBD1|TRBV28
TGTGCCAGCAGTTTGTCGGGACAGAGCACAGATACGCAGTATTTT
CASSLSGQSTDTQYF
>TRBJ2-1|few|TRBD2|TRBV10-1
TGCGCCAGCAGTGATCGAGGACTAGCGGCTAATGAGCAGTTCTTC
CASSDRGLAANEQFF
>TRBJ2-3|.|TRBD2|TRBV9
TGTGCCAGCAGCGTAGCTTGGGGAGGGCCTTCTAGCACAGATACGCAGTATTTT
CASSVAWGGPSSTDTQYF
>TRBJ1-2|.|.|TRBV30
TGTGCCTGGTGGTCGGCAGGGGACTATGGCTACACCTTC
CAWWSAGDYGYTF
>TRBJ2-2|.|.|TRBV4-2
TGTGCCAGCTCTTTCAATCCCGGCGGGGAGCTGTTTTTT
CASSFNPGGELFF
>TRBJ2-3|.|TRBD2|TRBV10-3
TGTGCCATCAGTGAGTCGAGCGGGGCTGAGGATACGCAGTATTTT
CAISESSGAEDTQYF
>TRBJ1-1|few|TRBD1|TRBV9
TGTGCCAGCAGCTCACTTGGACAGGCTGAAGCTTTCTTT
CASSSLGQAEAFF
>TRBJ2-1|.|TRBD2|TRBV11-2
TGTGCCAGCAGCTCCCTAGCGGGTCGCTACAATGAGCAGTTCTTC
CASSSLAGRYNEQFF
>TRBJ2-1|.|TRBD2|TRBV25-1
TGTGCCAGCAGTGAATCGTGGGCGGGGGCGGGAGGTAATGAGCAGTTCTTC
CASSESWAGAGGNEQFF
>TRBJ2-5|.|TRBD2|TRBV7-9
TGTGCCAGCAGCGTTCTAGCGGGAGCACAAGAGACCCAGTACTTC
CASSVLAGAQETQYF
>TRBJ2-7|.|TRBD2|TRBV28
TGTGCCAGCAGTTTCGGGGGGAGCTCCTACGAGCAGTACTTC
CASSFGGSSYEQYF
>TRBJ2-3|.|TRBD2|TRBV7-9
TGTGCCAGCGCAAAGCGGGAGACCCCAGATACGCAGTATTTT
CASAKRETPDTQYF
>TRBJ1-5|.|.|TRBV19
TGTGCCAGTAGGATCCTATATCAGGGCGGACAGCCCCAGCATTTT
CASRILYQGGQPQHF
>TRBJ2-5|.|TRBD1|TRBV2
TGTGCCAGCAGTGTTCAGGGGGCCGGGGAGACCCAGTACTTC
CASSVQGAGETQYF
>TRBJ1-5|.|.|TRBV5-5
TGTGCCAGCAGGACCCAAGAAGGGGACAATCAGCCCCAGCATTTT
CASRTQEGDNQPQHF
>TRBJ2-2|.|TRBD2|TRBV10-2
TGCGCCAGCAAATGGGGACTAGCGGGAGGTACCGGGGAGCTGTTTTTT
CASKWGLAGGTGELFF
>TRBJ1-2|.|.|TRBV9
TGTGCCAGCAGCGTAGGTTCGGGGGATGGAGGCTACACCTTC
CASSVGSGDGGYTF
>TRBJ2-7|.|TRBD2|TRBV2
TGTGCCAGCAGTGAAAGGCGGGGGTTCGGTTACGAGCAGTACTTC
CASSERRGFGYEQYF
>TRBJ2-7|.|.|TRBV2
TGTGCCAGCAGGTGGGATCGACAGGCCATCTACGAGCAGTACTTC
CASRWDRQAIYEQYF
>TRBJ1-5|once|.|TRBV4-2
TGTGCCAGCAGCCAAGATAAGCTAGCCTATCAGCCCCAGCATTTT
CASSQDKLAYQPQHF
>TRBJ1-4|.|TRBD1|TRBV5-1
TGCGCCAGCAGCTTTCAGGGGGGTGAAAAACTGTTTTTT
CASSFQGGEKLFF
>TRBJ1-2|.|.|TRBV18
TGTGCCAGCTCAGAGACTCTGGTAGATAACTATGGCTACACCTTC
CASSETLVDNYGYTF
>TRBJ1-1|.|.|TRBV4-1
TGCGCCAGCAGCCAAGATTCAACTGAAGCTTTCTTT
CASSQDSTEAFF
>TRBJ2-7|once|TRBD1|TRBV7-8
TGTGCCAGCAGCTTATACGGGACAGGAGGCTACGAGCAGTACTTC
CASSLYGTGGYEQYF
>TRBJ2-2|.|.|TRBV7-6
TGTGCCAGCGGGGCGAGCTCTAACACCGGGGAGCTGTTTTTT
CASGASSNTGELFF
>TRBJ2-1|.|TRBD2|TRBV7-2
TGTGCCAGCAGCTTAGATGGAGCGGGAGGGCGAAATGAGCAGTTCTTC
CASSLDGAGGRNEQFF
>TRBJ2-5|.|.|TRBV19
TGTGCCAGTAGTAATCAGGGGAAGCGGGAGACCCAGTACTTC
CASSNQGKRETQYF
>TRBJ2-3|.|TRBD2|TRBV30
TGTGCCTGGAAGGCGGGAGTGGGGGACACAGATACGCAGTATTTT
CAWKAGVGDTDTQYF
>TRBJ2-7|.|TRBD2|TRBV27
TGTGCCAGCAGTTTTCGCAGCGGGAGAGGGAACGAGCAGTACTTC
CASSFRSGRGNEQYF
>TRBJ1-2|.|TRBD1|TRBV6-5
TGTGCCAGCAGAGGGACAGGACCATTTTTGTGGGGCTACACCTTC
CASRGTGPFLWGYTF
>TRBJ1-6|few|.|TRBV6-4
TGTGCCAGCAGTGACTCTAACACATCCCCCCTCCACTTT
CASSDSNTSPLHF
>TRBJ2-6|once|.|TRBV7-2
TGTGCCAGCAGCCGCAGGGTGGCTGGGGCCAACGTCCTGACTTTC
CASSRRVAGANVLTF
>TRBJ2-3|few|TRBD2|TRBV5-1
TGCGCCAGCGCCCTAGCGGCTGCGACAGATACGCAGTATTTT
CASALAAATDTQYF